This T cell receptor (beta chain) was captured by sequencing in a study of shared clonotypes between healthy human individuals. Whole-study results and caveats: About 5% of naive CD4 clonotypes were shared across several donors.

This clone appeared a single time. Its antigen is as yet unknown. Between the trimmed V and J ends, which lost 4 bases and 2 bases, there was a span of 12 bases. Germline loops: CDR1 LNHDA, CDR2 SQIVND (reference sequence). The CDR3 length is 14 residues. Assay: immunoSEQ multiplex PCR; the TCRdb copy retains only in-frame clones and omits some. The table has about 2.4 million clones, 80% to 95% seen once. The TCR originated in a man aged 18 to 35 in good health. Some clones in this sample may be carry-over from other donors' samples. The rearrangement links TRBV19 to TRBJ2-7; D may be TRBD1 (6 bases). The sequencing input was naive CD4+ T cells from PBMCs. Subset of the sample: CD45RA+ positively selected. CDR3 sequence reads: CASSSVYRAYEQYF. In DNA form, the CDR3 reads TGTGCCAGTAGTAGCGTGTACAGGGCCTACGAGCAGTACTTC.